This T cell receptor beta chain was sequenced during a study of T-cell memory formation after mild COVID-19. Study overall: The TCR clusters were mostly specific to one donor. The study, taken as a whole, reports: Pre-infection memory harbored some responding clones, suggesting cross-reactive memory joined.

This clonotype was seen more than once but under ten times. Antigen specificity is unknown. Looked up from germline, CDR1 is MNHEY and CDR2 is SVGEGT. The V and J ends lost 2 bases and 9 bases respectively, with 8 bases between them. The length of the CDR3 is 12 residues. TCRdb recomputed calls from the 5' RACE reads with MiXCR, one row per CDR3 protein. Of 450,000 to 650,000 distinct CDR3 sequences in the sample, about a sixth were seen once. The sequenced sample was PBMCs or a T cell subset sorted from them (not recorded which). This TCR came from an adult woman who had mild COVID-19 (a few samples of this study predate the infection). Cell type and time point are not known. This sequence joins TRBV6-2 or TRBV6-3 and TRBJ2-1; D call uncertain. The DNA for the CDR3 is TGTGCCAGCAGTTACGCCCTCGGTGAGCAGTTCTTC. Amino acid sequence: CASSYALGEQFF.